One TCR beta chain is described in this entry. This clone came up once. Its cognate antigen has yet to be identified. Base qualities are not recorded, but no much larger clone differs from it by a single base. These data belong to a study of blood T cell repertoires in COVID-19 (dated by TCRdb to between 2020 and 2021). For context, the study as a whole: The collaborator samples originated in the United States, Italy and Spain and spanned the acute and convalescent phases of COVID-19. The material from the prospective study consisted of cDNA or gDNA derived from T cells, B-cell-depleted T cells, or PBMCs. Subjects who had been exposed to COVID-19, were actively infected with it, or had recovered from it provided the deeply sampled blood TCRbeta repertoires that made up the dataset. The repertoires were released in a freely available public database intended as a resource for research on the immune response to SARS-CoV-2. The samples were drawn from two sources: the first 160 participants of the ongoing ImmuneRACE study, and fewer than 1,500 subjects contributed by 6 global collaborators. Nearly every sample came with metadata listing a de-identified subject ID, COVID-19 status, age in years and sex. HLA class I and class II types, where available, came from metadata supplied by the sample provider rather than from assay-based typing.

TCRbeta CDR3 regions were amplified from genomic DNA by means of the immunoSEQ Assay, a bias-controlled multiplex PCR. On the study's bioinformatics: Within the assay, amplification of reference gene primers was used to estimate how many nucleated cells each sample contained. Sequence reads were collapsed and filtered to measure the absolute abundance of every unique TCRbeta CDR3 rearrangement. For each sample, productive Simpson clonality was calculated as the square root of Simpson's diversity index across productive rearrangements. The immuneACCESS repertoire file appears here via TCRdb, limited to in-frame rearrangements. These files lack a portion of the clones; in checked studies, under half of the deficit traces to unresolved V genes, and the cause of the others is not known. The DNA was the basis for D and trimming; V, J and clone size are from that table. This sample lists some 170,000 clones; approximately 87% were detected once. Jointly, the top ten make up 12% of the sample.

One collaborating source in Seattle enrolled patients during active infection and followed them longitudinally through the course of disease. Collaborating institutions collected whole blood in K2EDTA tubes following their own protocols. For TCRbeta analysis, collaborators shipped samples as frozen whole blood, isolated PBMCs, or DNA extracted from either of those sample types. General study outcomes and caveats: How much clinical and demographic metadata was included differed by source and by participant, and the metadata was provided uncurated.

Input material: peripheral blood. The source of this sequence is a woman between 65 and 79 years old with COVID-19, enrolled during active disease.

The DNA sequence is TGTGCCAGCAGCTTAATGGGGGGGCACACCATATATTTT. Protein translation: CASSLMGGHTIYF. Recombination joined TRBV7-9 with TRBJ1-3; perhaps TRBD1 is the D gene, with 6 bases matching. Deletion took 2 bases off V and 8 bases off J, with a span of 10 bases between the germline ends. CDR1 and CDR2 are drawn from the germline V gene (reference sequence): SEHNR, FQNEAQ. The CDR3 sequence holds 13 residues, the cysteine and phenylalanine included. Only the CDR3 part of the read is kept: 39 bases, read in frame from the first base.